This T cell receptor beta chain was recorded in a study of blood T cell repertoires in COVID-19. Study summary: T cells, B-cell-depleted T cells, or PBMCs provided the cDNA or gDNA that served as material.

This CDR3 is built from 14 residues. With V trimmed by 4 bases and J by 4 bases, 7 bases remained unmatched. Germline V gives CDR1 SGHDT, CDR2 YYEEEE. In the source study's methods: Reference gene primer amplification gave estimated nucleated cell counts. The protocol was immunoSEQ multiplex PCR, while the TCRdb copy is restricted to in-frame clones and leaves out a portion. V, J and clone size reflect that table, while D and trimming were determined from the DNA. Counted here are about 34,000 clones, about 90% occurring once; the ten biggest clones make up approximately 19%. Material for sequencing was peripheral blood. This clonotype originated in a man older than 75 with acute or convalescent COVID-19. V and J are TRBV5-6 and TRBJ1-2; 7 nucleotides agree with TRBD1. For the CDR3, the DNA is TGTGCCAGCAGCACCCGACAGGGCTCCTATGGCTACACCTTC. It is translated as CASSTRQGSYGYTF.